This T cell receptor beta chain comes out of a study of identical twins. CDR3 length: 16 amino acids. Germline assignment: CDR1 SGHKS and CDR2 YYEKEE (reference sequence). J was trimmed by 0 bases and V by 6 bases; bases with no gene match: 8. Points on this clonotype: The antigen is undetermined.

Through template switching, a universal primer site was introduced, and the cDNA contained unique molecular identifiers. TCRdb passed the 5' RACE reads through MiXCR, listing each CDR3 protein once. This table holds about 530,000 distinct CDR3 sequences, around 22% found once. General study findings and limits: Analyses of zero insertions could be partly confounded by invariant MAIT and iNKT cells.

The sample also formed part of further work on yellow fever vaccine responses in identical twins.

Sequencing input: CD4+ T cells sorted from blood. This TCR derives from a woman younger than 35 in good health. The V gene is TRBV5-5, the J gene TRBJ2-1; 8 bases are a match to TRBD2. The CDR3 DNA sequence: TGTGCCAGCACCCTCCGACTAGCGAGCTCCTACAATGAGCAGTTCTTC. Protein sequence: CASTLRLASSYNEQFF.